The sequence of this T cell receptor (beta chain) was determined in a study of Ad26.COV2.S vaccination and SARS-CoV-2 variants. Study overall: Ad26.COV2.S arm of COV1001 included the donor. The authors gave Ad26.COV2.S intramuscularly, either once or twice 56 days apart.

This CDR3 is 17 amino acids long. Germline loops: CDR1 SNHLY, CDR2 FYNNEI. Trimming removed 5 bases at V and 3 bases at J, with 17 bases between. In the case of this clone: Its antigen is not known.

TCRdb keeps only in-frame clones here, not all; method: immunoSEQ multiplex PCR. Of roughly 300,000 clones in the sample, around 89% were seen once. Documented treatment: approximately 18 received Ad26.COV2.S at low or high dose, single or two shots; 5 received placebo; per-sample allocation not given. At day 63 after the first vaccine or placebo injection, samples were drawn. General study findings and limits: TCR breadth and depth estimates may have understated total T cell responses.

This rearrangement joins TRBV2 to TRBJ1-6; TRBD1 might be the D (5 bases). This sequence originates from a person aged 18-60 years who received the Ad26.COV2.S COVID-19 vaccine or a placebo. The material was peripheral blood, obtained in a trial of Ad26.COV2.S vaccine versus placebo. DNA for the CDR3: TGTGCCAGCAGTTTAAGACAGTCGTCGGTCTATAATTCACCCCTCCACTTT. Its translation is CASSLRQSSVYNSPLHF. Full variable domain (rest looked up from reference TRBV2 and TRBJ1-6): EPEVTQTPSHQVTQMGQEVILRCVPISNHLYFYWYRQILGQKVEFLVSFYNNEISEKSEIFDDQFSVERPDGSNFTLKIRSTKLEDSAMYFCASSLRQSSVYNSPLHFGNGTRLTVT.